Listed below are T cell receptor beta chains from one sample, sequenced in a study of T cells in Graves' hyperthyroidism and ophthalmopathy. TCRdb analysed the multiplex PCR reads with MiXCR anew, one entry per CDR3 protein. The repertoire holds more than 550,000 distinct CDR3 sequences, approximately 15% seen once, with around 15% in the top ten. Sequenced input: blood. Receptors originate from a man aged 45-65 years with Graves' hyperthyroidism. Both conserved end residues are trimmed from each CDR3.

length	V	J	CDR3
12	TRBV19	TRBJ2-7	ASSSRDAGYEQY
13	TRBV4-1	TRBJ2-7	ASSRAGGEAYEQY
14	TRBV5-1	TRBJ1-1	ASSSDRGNANTEAF
15	TRBV11-3	TRBJ2-1	ASSTRFGGQDDNEQF
13	TRBV27	TRBJ2-7	ASSGTGMFSYEQY
15	TRBV28	TRBJ2-7	ASSSTRGGTTSYEQY
13	TRBV5-1	TRBJ1-4	ASSPGLSTNEKLF
12	TRBV4-1	TRBJ2-7	ASSQGDRVEAQY
12	TRBV24-1	TRBJ2-1	ATTAKGASNEQF
14	TRBV27	TRBJ2-1	ASSSPGTSGRNEQF
16	TRBV13	TRBJ2-7	ASSLYFASGRRSYEQY
13	TRBV4-2	TRBJ2-1	ASSQIAGGRRSQF
10	TRBV6-1	TRBJ2-7	ASRGEVNEQY
11	TRBV29-1	TRBJ1-2	SVEGEGNYGYT
14	TRBV20-1	TRBJ2-5	SASGYALKAAETQY
13	TRBV6-6	TRBJ1-4	ASSYSNRASEKLF
14	TRBV9	TRBJ1-2	ASSHPLTDSNYGYT
13	TRBV6-2/TRBV6-3	TRBJ2-2	ASSYGTGGSGELF
14	TRBV6-1	TRBJ2-7	ASSVTPGQGSYEQY
14	TRBV4-1	TRBJ2-7	ASSQILAVSSYEQY
17	TRBV24-1	TRBJ2-1	ATSDLGRRSSEGFDEQF
13	TRBV27	TRBJ2-7	ASSENRGPGYEQY
10	TRBV5-6	TRBJ2-7	ASSLAVREQY
12	TRBV7-3	TRBJ2-5	ASSSSGTRETQY
15	TRBV20-1	TRBJ2-3	SARDPAGAGVPDTQY
12	TRBV18	TRBJ1-1	ASSQYRGGTEAF
13	TRBV18	TRBJ2-7	ASSLHTGQIYEQY
15	TRBV4-1	TRBJ2-6	ASSQGPLHFGANVLT
12	TRBV7-9	TRBJ2-3	AILVTGLTDTQY
11	TRBV24-1	TRBJ2-7	ATSDPPGDEQY
10	TRBV30	TRBJ2-7	AWSDSSSEQY
15	TRBV9	TRBJ2-1	ASSVAGLAGWGNEQF
13	TRBV2	TRBJ2-1	ASIERDREAGGSF
12	TRBV10-3	TRBJ2-3	AISEGQGRDTQY
12	TRBV10-3	TRBJ1-1	AISEFRLNTEAF
13	TRBV3-1	TRBJ1-5	ASSQAGGAHQPQH
16	TRBV4-1	TRBJ2-1	ASSQDLWSPYSYNEQF
12	TRBV4-2	TRBJ1-1	ASSQDGGDTEAF
11	TRBV24-1	TRBJ1-1	ATRGDRGPEAF